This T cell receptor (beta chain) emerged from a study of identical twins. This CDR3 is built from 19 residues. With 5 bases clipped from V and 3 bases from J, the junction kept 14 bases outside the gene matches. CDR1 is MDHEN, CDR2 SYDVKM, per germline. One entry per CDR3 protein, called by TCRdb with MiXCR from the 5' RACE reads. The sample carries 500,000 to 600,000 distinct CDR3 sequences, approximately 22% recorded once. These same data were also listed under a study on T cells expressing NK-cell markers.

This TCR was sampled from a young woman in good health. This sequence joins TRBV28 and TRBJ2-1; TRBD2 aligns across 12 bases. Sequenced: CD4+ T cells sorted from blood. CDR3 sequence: CASSPLNPLAGGGYNEQFF. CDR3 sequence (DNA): TGTGCCAGCAGTCCCCTCAACCCTCTAGCGGGAGGGGGCTACAATGAGCAGTTCTTC.